These 31 T cell receptor beta chains originate from one sample sequenced in a study of PD-1 blockade in classical Hodgkin lymphoma. Time point specified: newly diagnosed, previously untreated cHL patient sample. Profiled with immunoSEQ multiplex PCR; TCRdb holds only in-frame clones, not every one. This table has 47,000 or so clones, about nine tenths appearing once. The sequenced sample consisted of peripheral blood mononuclear cells (PBMCs). These receptors originate from a human donor with classical Hodgkin lymphoma.

V and J are TRBV6-1 and TRBJ1-1; D not certain. The CDR3 spans 11 residues. With 7 bases removed from V and 10 bases from J, the gap between germline ends came to 13 bases. Germline CDR1 reads MNHNS; CDR2 reads SASEGT. The CDR3 region is CASKSMVIAFF. The CDR3 DNA follows: TGTGCCAGCAAGAGTATGGTTATAGCTTTCTTT.

The V call is TRBV19, the J call TRBJ1-1; TRBD1 agrees at 11 bases. Trimming at V came to 4 bases and at J to 6 bases, leaving 4 bases not matched to a gene. CDR1 and CDR2 (germline): LNHDA, SQIVND (reference sequence). The CDR3 totals 14 residues. CDR3 in DNA: TGTGCCAGTAGTAGGGACAGGGGGATGGCTGAAGCTTTCTTT. The encoded protein is CASSRDRGMAEAFF.

This rearrangement joins TRBV7-3 to TRBJ2-1; 7 bases are shared with TRBD2. V shed 0 bases, J shed 9 bases, and the junction held 8 bases outside the gene matches. From germline, CDR1 is SGHTA and CDR2 FQGTGA. The CDR3 sequence is 15 residues long. The CDR3 reads CASSLTSGTASEQFF. CDR3 in DNA: TGTGCCAGCAGCTTAACGAGCGGGACCGCCAGTGAGCAGTTCTTC.

Remarks on this clone: One junction end does not reproduce the germline sequence, and a read error may be involved. The chain couples TRBV7-9 to TRBJ2-7; D unresolved. The CDR3 consists of 12 residues. Germline V gene sequence: CDR1 SEHNR, CDR2 FQNEAQ (reference sequence). The CDR3 DNA reads TGTGCCAGCAGCGTAGCCGACCGCCAGCAGTACTTC. It is translated as CASSVADRQQYF.

The rearrangement links TRBV4-1 to TRBJ2-7; 10 positions agree with TRBD2. From germline, CDR1 is MGHRA and CDR2 YSYEKL. The CDR3 contains 17 residues. Trimming at V came to 1 base and at J to 1 base, leaving 7 bases not matched to a gene. CDR3 bases: TGCGCCAGCAGCCAAGTGGTCCCGACTAGCGGGTCCTACGAGCAGTACGTC. It is translated as CASSQVVPTSGSYEQYV.

The chain combines TRBV2 with TRBJ1-2; perhaps TRBD1 as D (5 bases). This CDR3 is 14 amino acids long. The V gene's germline CDR1 is SNHLY and CDR2 FYNNEI. V was trimmed by 6 bases and J by 8 bases, leaving 19 bases between them. The chain's CDR3 is CASREGRVSRGYTF. The CDR3 bases are TGTGCCAGCAGGGAGGGACGGGTCTCTCGGGGCTACACCTTC.

This rearrangement joins TRBV5-5 to TRBJ1-2, with 7 bases lining up with TRBD1. The CDR3 is made up of 15 amino acids. The J segment lost 0 bases and the V segment lost 4 bases, leaving 6 bases of the junction unmatched. Germline V gives CDR1 SGHKS, CDR2 YYEKEE (reference sequence). CDR3 bases: TGTGCCAGCAGCGGAGTACAGGGGACTAACTATGGCTACACCTTC. Its translation: CASSGVQGTNYGYTF. Together with reference TRBV5-5 and TRBJ1-2, the CDR3 gives the full variable domain: DAGVTQSPTHLIKTRGQQVTLRCSPISGHKSVSWYQQVLGQGPQFIFQYYEKEERGRGNFPDRFSARQFPNYSSELNVNALLLGDSALYLCASSGVQGTNYGYTFGSGTRLTVV.

The chain is built from TRBV14 and TRBJ2-2, with a weak D call TRBD2 (6 bases). V was clipped by 8 bases and J by 3 bases, with 10 bases between them. The germline CDR1 and CDR2 sequences are SGHDN and FVKESK. The CDR3 runs to 13 residues. The chain's CDR3 is CASGGLDTGELFF. The CDR3 nucleotides read TGTGCCAGCGGGGGGTTGGACACCGGGGAGCTGTTTTTT. The full variable domain, in which reference TRBV14 and TRBJ2-2 provide the parts outside the CDR3, is EAGVTQFPSHSVIEKGQTVTLRCDPISGHDNLYWYRRVMGKEIKFLLHFVKESKQDESGMPNNRFLAERTGGTYSTLKVQPAELEDSGVYFCASGGLDTGELFFGEGSRLTVL.

This chain links TRBV15 with TRBJ1-3, with D perhaps TRBD1 (6 bases). Germline CDR1 and CDR2: LNHNV and YYDKDF (reference sequence). Trimming pared 4 bases from V and 3 bases from J, leaving 16 bases between. This CDR3 has 16 residues. CDR3 region: CATSTTRRGLGNTIYF. The CDR3 DNA follows: TGTGCCACCAGCACCACCCGGCGGGGGCTTGGAAACACCATATATTTT.

The genes are TRBV7-9 and TRBJ1-6; 8 nucleotides line up with TRBD1. CDR1 is SEHNR and CDR2 is FQNEAQ in the germline V gene (reference sequence). Trimming took 1 base from V and 8 from J; bases not matched to a gene: 4. The CDR3 runs to 15 residues. Here the CDR3 DNA reads TGTGCCAGCAGCTTAGGGGCAGGGGGCGATTCACCCCTCCACTTT. Translation: CASSLGAGGDSPLHF.

The chain combines TRBV6-4 with TRBJ1-1, with a weak D call TRBD1 (5 bases). Germline V gene data show CDR1 as MRHNA and CDR2 as SNTAGT. CDR3 length: 19 amino acids. Trimming stripped 0 bases from V and 4 bases from J, with 24 bases between. As DNA, the CDR3 is TGTGCCAGCAGTGACTCGATAAAGGTACAGGCATCCGGGAGCACTGAAGCTTTCTTT. It yields the protein CASSDSIKVQASGSTEAFF.

The chain combines TRBV9 with TRBJ2-5, with 13 positions matching TRBD2. Germline V CDR1 and CDR2: SGDLS, YYNGEE. V trimming: 2 bases; J trimming: 5 bases; junction bases outside the gene matches: 6. The length of the CDR3 is 16 residues. The DNA for the CDR3 is TGTGCCAGCAGCGTTTCCGGGACTAGCGGGAAGGAGACCCAGTACTTC. Translation: CASSVSGTSGKETQYF.

V usage is TRBV6-5 and J usage is TRBJ1-2; D may be TRBD1 (6 bases). CDR1 MNHEY and CDR2 SVGAGI come from the germline V gene. The CDR3 runs 14 residues. The V end lost 0 bases, the J end lost 7 bases, and 12 bases lay between the germline ends. The CDR3 region is CASSYSGRGGGYTF. The CDR3 DNA reads TGTGCCAGCAGTTACTCGGGCAGGGGCGGTGGCTACACCTTC.

The gene calls are TRBV11-3 and TRBJ2-3; 7 positions agree with TRBD1. Trimming took 5 bases from V and 4 from J; bases not matched to a gene: 6. CDR3 length: 14 residues. Germline-derived CDR1 and CDR2 are SGHNT and YENEEA. CDR3 protein: CASSNYRGPDTQYF. The DNA for the CDR3 is TGTGCCAGCAGCAATTACAGGGGTCCAGATACGCAGTATTTT.

This clone appeared a single time. The V and J genes are TRBV29-1 and TRBJ2-7; D is ambiguous. This CDR3 spans 13 amino acids. Per the germline V gene, CDR1 is SQVTM and CDR2 is ANQGSEA. Trimming took 2 bases from V and 1 from J, leaving 9 bases between them. The CDR3 here is CSVESIGSYEQYF. For the CDR3, the DNA is TGCAGCGTTGAAAGCATCGGATCCTACGAGCAGTACTTC.

This sequence joins TRBV29-1 and TRBJ2-1; 10 nucleotides line up with TRBD2. Germline V gene lookup returns CDR1 SQVTM and CDR2 ANQGSEA. The CDR3 is 18 residues long. Trimming at V came to 4 bases and at J to 1 base, leaving 13 bases not matched to a gene. In nucleotides, the CDR3 is TGCAGCGTTGGGGTGACTAGCGGGCTCTCCTTTTCCTACAATGAGCAGTTCTTC. It is translated as CSVGVTSGLSFSYNEQFF.

The chain links TRBV9 to TRBJ1-1; D gene uncertain. The ends were cut back, 0 bases at V and 3 bases at J, with 6 bases in the middle. Germline V gives CDR1 SGDLS, CDR2 YYNGEE. The CDR3 consists of 13 residues. The CDR3 DNA follows: TGTGCCAGCAGCGTAGAGGAGGACACTGAAGCTTTCTTT. Translated, it gives CASSVEEDTEAFF. Full variable domain (rest looked up from reference TRBV9 and TRBJ1-1): DSGVTQTPKHLITATGQRVTLRCSPRSGDLSVYWYQQSLDQGLQFLIQYYNGEERAKGNILERFSAQQFPDLHSELNLSSLELGDSALYFCASSVEEDTEAFFGQGTRLTVV.

The chain combines TRBV7-9 with TRBJ2-6, with D perhaps given as TRBD1 or TRBD2 (5 bases each). Trimming removed 5 bases at V and 1 base at J, with 15 bases between. There are 17 residues in the CDR3. Germline CDR1 is SEHNR and CDR2 is FQNEAQ (reference sequence). The DNA of the CDR3 is TGTGCCAGCAGCGGGGTCAGGGACCTTTCTGGGGCCAACGTCCTGACTTTC. This translates into CASSGVRDLSGANVLTF.

The gene calls are TRBV29-1 and TRBJ1-3; D is ambiguous. The CDR3 is 12 amino acids. Germline CDR1 SQVTM, CDR2 ANQGSEA. V shed 0 bases and J shed 4 bases, with 4 bases lying between them. The CDR3 coding sequence is TGCAGCGTTGAAGAGGGGGGAAACACCATATATTTT. Protein: CSVEEGGNTIYF.

The genes are TRBV2 and TRBJ1-1; D may be TRBD1 (5 bases). The CDR3 extends over 14 amino acids. Germline CDR1 SNHLY, CDR2 FYNNEI. The V gene lost 7 bases and the J gene lost 2 bases, with 14 bases spanning the gap. CDR3: CASKQESINTEAFF. For the CDR3, the DNA is TGTGCCAGCAAACAGGAGTCGATTAACACTGAAGCTTTCTTT. Drawing the rest from reference TRBV2 and TRBJ1-1, the complete variable domain is EPEVTQTPSHQVTQMGQEVILRCVPISNHLYFYWYRQILGQKVEFLVSFYNNEISEKSEIFDDQFSVERPDGSNFTLKIRSTKLEDSAMYFCASKQESINTEAFFGQGTRLTVV.

The chain recombines TRBV9 with TRBJ2-3; D gene uncertain. V lost 4 bases, J lost 2 bases, and 8 bases lay in between. The CDR3 extends over 13 amino acids. Germline values: CDR1 SGDLS, CDR2 YYNGEE. CDR3 DNA sequence: TGTGCCAGCAGCCCAATTACCACAGATACGCAGTATTTT. This encodes CASSPITTDTQYF.

This clone was observed a single time. This rearrangement joins TRBV7-3 to TRBJ2-1, with D tentatively TRBD1 (5 bases). Germline V lookup: CDR1 SGHTA, CDR2 FQGTGA. CDR3 length: 17 residues. V shed 1 base and J shed 0 bases, with 13 bases lying between them. CDR3 sequence reads: CASSLSRTHSSYNEQFF. Written as DNA, the CDR3 is TGTGCCAGCAGCTTAAGCCGGACACATAGCTCCTACAATGAGCAGTTCTTC.

This sequence joins TRBV15 and TRBJ1-3; TRBD1 might be the D (5 bases). The CDR3 has 14 amino acids. The V end was cut by 6 bases, the J end by 0 bases, with 9 bases between. CDR1 is LNHNV and CDR2 is YYDKDF in the germline V gene (reference sequence). The CDR3: CATRRQTSGNTIYF. CDR3 in DNA: TGTGCCACCAGAAGACAGACCTCTGGAAACACCATATATTTT.

This clone was picked up a small number of times. The chain has TRBV27 and TRBJ2-2, with 7 bases matching TRBD2. The CDR3 contains 16 residues. The V gene end was trimmed by 0 bases and the J gene end by 2 bases; junction bases not matched to a gene: 3. In germline, CDR1 is MNHEY, CDR2 SMNVEV (reference sequence). CDR3 loop: CASSLSGGSNTGELFF. The CDR3 DNA reads TGTGCCAGCAGTTTATCTGGCGGGAGTAACACCGGGGAGCTGTTTTTT.

This clone was found once. The chain links TRBV19 to TRBJ2-6; no definite D call. V gave up 9 bases and J gave up 4 bases, with 10 bases separating them. Germline V CDR1 and CDR2: LNHDA, SQIVND (reference sequence). The CDR3 contains 13 residues. The CDR3 reads CASLPVGANVLTF. DNA for the CDR3: TGTGCCAGCCTGCCTGTGGGGGCCAACGTCCTGACTTTC.

A single count supports this clone. The sample has other DNA sequences that encode this CDR3 too. Here the CDR3 reads CATSRSGRALGGELFF. CDR3 DNA sequence: TGTGCCACCAGCAGGAGCGGGAGGGCCTTAGGCGGGGAGCTGTTTTTT. This sequence joins TRBV15 and TRBJ2-2; 10 positions agree with TRBD2. The CDR3 consists of 16 residues. V lost 3 bases, J lost 7 bases, and 8 bases stayed unmatched. From germline, CDR1 is LNHNV and CDR2 YYDKDF (reference sequence). The full variable domain, rest sourced from reference TRBV15 and TRBJ2-2, is DAMVIQNPRYQVTQFGKPVTLSCSQTLNHNVMYWYQQKSSQAPKLLFHYYDKDFNNEADTPDNFQSRRPNTSFCFLDIRSPGLGDTAMYLCATSRSGRALGGELFFGEGSRLTVL.

CDR3 residues: CASSQPGQGANTEAFF. The CDR3, as DNA: TGTGCCAGCAGCCAGCCGGGCCAGGGGGCAAACACTGAAGCTTTCTTT. The chain uses TRBV11-2 and TRBJ1-1, with 8 bases matching TRBD1. The junction had 10 bases not matched to a gene; V was cut back by 5 bases and J by 2 bases. The germline CDR1 and CDR2 sequences are SGHAT and FQNNGV. CDR3 length equals 16 residues. Combining the CDR3 with reference TRBV11-2 and TRBJ1-1 gives the whole variable domain EAGVAQSPRYKIIEKRQSVAFWCNPISGHATLYWYQQILGQGPKLLIQFQNNGVVDDSQLPKDRFSAERLKGVDSTLKIQPAKLEDSAVYLCASSQPGQGANTEAFFGQGTRLTVV.

This chain connects TRBV4-1 to TRBJ2-2, with TRBD1 matching 7 bases. Germline V lookup: CDR1 MGHRA, CDR2 YSYEKL. V lost 4 bases and J lost 7; bases outside the gene matches: 9. The CDR3 sequence is 15 residues long. The CDR3 loop reads CASSREQGVGGELFF. CDR3 DNA: TGCGCCAGCAGCCGAGAGCAGGGGGTCGGCGGGGAGCTGTTTTTT.

This chain joins TRBV4-1 and TRBJ1-2; D not certain. Looked up from germline, CDR1 is MGHRA and CDR2 is YSYEKL. This CDR3 region has 13 residues. V was cut by 0 bases and J by 2 bases, with 4 bases left in between. CDR3 sequence: CASSQDQNYGYTF. CDR3 sequence (DNA): TGCGCCAGCAGCCAAGACCAGAACTATGGCTACACCTTC.

The chain carries TRBV11-2 and TRBJ1-4; D gene uncertain. The germline CDR1 and CDR2 sequences are SGHAT and FQNNGV. This CDR3 contains 14 residues. The ends were cut back, 8 bases at V and 4 bases at J, with 14 bases in the middle. DNA for the CDR3: TGTGCCAGCGGCGATCGTGGGCGTAATGAAAAACTGTTTTTT. Its protein product is CASGDRGRNEKLFF.

The V gene is TRBV7-7, the J gene TRBJ1-1; 8 nucleotides align to TRBD1. Germline CDR1 is SSHAT and CDR2 is FNYEAQ (reference sequence). This CDR3 spans 14 amino acids. V was clipped by 5 bases and J by 4 bases; unmatched bases: 6. CDR3 in DNA: TGTGCCAGCAGCCCCGTCACAGGGGGCACTGAAGCTTTCTTT. Protein product: CASSPVTGGTEAFF.